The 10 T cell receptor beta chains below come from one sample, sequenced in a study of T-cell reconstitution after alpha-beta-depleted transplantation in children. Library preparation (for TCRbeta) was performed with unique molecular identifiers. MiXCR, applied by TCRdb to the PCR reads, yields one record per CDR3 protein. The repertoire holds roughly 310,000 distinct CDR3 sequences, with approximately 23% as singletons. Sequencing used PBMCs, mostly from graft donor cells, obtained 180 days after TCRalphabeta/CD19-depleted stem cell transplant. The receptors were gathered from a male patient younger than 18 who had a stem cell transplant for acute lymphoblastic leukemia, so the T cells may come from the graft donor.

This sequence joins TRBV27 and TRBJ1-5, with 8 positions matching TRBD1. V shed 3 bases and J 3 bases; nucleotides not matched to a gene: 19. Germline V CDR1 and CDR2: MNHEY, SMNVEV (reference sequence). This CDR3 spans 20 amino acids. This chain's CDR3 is CASSLRGQGRALGNNQPQHF. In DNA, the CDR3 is TGTGCCAGCAGTTTGCGTGGACAGGGCCGGGCTTTGGGAAACAATCAGCCCCAGCATTTT.

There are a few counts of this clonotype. CDR3 nucleotide sequence: TGCGCCAGCAGCTTGGGGTACGTTGGCACGATCAGTGAGCAGTTCTTC. Translation gives CASSLGYVGTISEQFF. V and J are TRBV5-1 and TRBJ2-1; D not resolved. Germline-derived CDR1 and CDR2 are SGHRS and YFSETQ. Trimming cost V 0 bases and J 9 bases, with 19 bases left between them. CDR3 size: 16 residues.

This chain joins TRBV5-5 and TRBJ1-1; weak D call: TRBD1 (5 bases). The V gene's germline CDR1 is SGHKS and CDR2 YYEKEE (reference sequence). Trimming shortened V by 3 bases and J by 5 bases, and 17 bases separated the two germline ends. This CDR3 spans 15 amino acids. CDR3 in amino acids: CASSSSGGGRTEAFF. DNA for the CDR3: TGTGCCAGCAGCTCCTCAGGTGGGGGAAGGACTGAAGCTTTCTTT.

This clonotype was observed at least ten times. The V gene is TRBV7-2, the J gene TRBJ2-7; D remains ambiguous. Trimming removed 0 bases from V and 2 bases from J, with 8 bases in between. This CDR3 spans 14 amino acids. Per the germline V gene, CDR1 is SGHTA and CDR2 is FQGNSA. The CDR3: CASSLALVPYEQYF. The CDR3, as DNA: TGTGCCAGCAGCTTAGCCCTAGTCCCCTACGAGCAGTACTTC.

CDR3 region: CASSYPGQGIGELFF. In DNA form, the CDR3 reads TGCGCCAGCAGCTATCCGGGACAGGGTATCGGGGAGCTGTTTTTT. The rearrangement uses TRBV5-1 and TRBJ2-2; TRBD1 matches at 9 bases. The CDR3 totals 15 residues. After removal of 3 bases from V and 7 bases from J, the junction contained 7 bases not matched to a gene. CDR1 and CDR2 (germline): SGHRS, YFSETQ.

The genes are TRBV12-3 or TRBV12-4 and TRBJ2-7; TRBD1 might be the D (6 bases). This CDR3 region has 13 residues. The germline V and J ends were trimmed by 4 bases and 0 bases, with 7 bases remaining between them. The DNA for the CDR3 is TGTGCCAGCAGTTGGGACATCTCCTACGAGCAGTACTTC. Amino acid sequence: CASSWDISYEQYF.

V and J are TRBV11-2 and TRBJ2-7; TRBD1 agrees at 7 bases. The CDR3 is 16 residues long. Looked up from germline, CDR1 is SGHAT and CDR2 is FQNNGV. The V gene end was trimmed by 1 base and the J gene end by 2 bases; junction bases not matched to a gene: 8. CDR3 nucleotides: TGTGCCAGCAGCTTAGCCATGGGACAGCCGGCCTACGAGCAGTACTTC. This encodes CASSLAMGQPAYEQYF.

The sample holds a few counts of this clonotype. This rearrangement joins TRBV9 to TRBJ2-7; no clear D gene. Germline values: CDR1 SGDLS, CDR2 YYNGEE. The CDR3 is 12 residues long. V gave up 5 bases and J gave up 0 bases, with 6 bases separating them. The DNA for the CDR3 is TGTGCCAGCAGTCACGACTCCTACGAGCAGTACTTC. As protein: CASSHDSYEQYF.

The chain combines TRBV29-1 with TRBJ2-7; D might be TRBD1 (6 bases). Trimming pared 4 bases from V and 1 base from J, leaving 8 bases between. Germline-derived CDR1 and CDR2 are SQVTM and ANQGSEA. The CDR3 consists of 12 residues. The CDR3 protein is CSVVRGSYEQYF. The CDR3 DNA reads TGCAGCGTTGTGAGGGGGTCCTACGAGCAGTACTTC.

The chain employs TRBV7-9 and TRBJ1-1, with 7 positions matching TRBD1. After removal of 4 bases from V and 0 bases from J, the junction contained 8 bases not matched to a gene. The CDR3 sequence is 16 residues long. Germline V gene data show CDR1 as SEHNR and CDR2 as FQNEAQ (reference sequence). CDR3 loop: CASSSKQGIMNTEAFF. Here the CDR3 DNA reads TGTGCCAGCAGCTCGAAACAGGGGATAATGAACACTGAAGCTTTCTTT.